Below are 30 T cell receptor beta chains sequenced from a single sample in a study of blood T cells in healthy people across ages. Together with a sample-barcoded 5' primer, a J-beta primer mix was included in a second PCR lasting 7 to 11 cycles. TCRdb fed the 5' RACE reads into MiXCR, producing one record per CDR3 protein. The profile covers some 780,000 distinct CDR3 sequences, with just over 55% appearing a single time and around 24% taken by the ten largest. The source material was blood. These TCRs come from a man aged 40-49 years in good health.

This clonotype was observed a few times. The rearrangement joins TRBV4-2 to TRBJ2-7; D is uncertain. This CDR3 has 15 amino acids. V was shortened by 2 bases and J by 2 bases, with 13 bases between the two germline ends. The germline CDR1 and CDR2 sequences are LGHNA and YNFKEQ. CDR3 sequence reads: CASSQREHSTYEQYF. CDR3 DNA sequence: TGTGCCAGCAGCCAAAGAGAACACAGTACCTACGAGCAGTACTTC.

The chain employs TRBV13 and TRBJ2-1; tentative D call: TRBD2 (5 bases). Trimming pared 5 bases from V and 10 bases from J, leaving 18 bases between. CDR3 length: 14 residues. Germline lookup yields CDR1 PRHDT and CDR2 FYEKMQ (reference sequence). This CDR3 is CASSQGLSLVEQFF. The DNA for the CDR3 is TGTGCCAGCAGCCAAGGACTGAGCTTAGTGGAGCAGTTCTTC.

This clonotype appeared a single time. The chain uses TRBV4-3 and TRBJ2-1; no clear D gene. CDR3 size: 15 residues. CDR1 is LGHNA, CDR2 YSLEER, per germline. The germline V and J ends were trimmed by 6 bases and 10 bases, with 22 bases remaining between them. CDR3 residues: CASSLTTAVSYEQFF. DNA for the CDR3: TGCGCCAGCAGTCTAACAACGGCAGTTTCTTACGAGCAGTTCTTC.

This chain uses TRBV5-6 with TRBJ2-6; D might be TRBD1 (5 bases). CDR1 SGHDT and CDR2 YYEEEE come from the germline V gene. The CDR3 loop spans 15 amino acids. Trimming removed 3 bases from V and 2 bases from J, with 9 bases in between. This CDR3 is CASSYAGTGANVLTF. The CDR3, as DNA: TGTGCCAGCAGCTACGCAGGGACTGGGGCCAACGTCCTGACTTTC.

This clonotype was seen a few times. The chain has TRBV27 and TRBJ2-7; 10 bases are shared with TRBD1. V lost 6 bases to trimming and J lost 2 bases; unmatched junction nucleotides: 10. The germline V gene encodes CDR1 MNHEY and CDR2 SMNVEV (reference sequence). The CDR3 is 16 residues long. The CDR3 loop reads CASRSTLGTGAYEQYF. CDR3 sequence (DNA): TGTGCCAGCAGATCCACCCTCGGGACAGGGGCCTACGAGCAGTACTTC.

The V gene is TRBV30, the J gene TRBJ2-4; D unresolved. V gave up 0 bases and J gave up 9 bases, with 15 bases separating them. CDR3 size: 14 residues. Germline V gene sequence: CDR1 GTSNPN, CDR2 SVGIG (reference sequence). Written as DNA, the CDR3 is TGTGCCTGGAGTGTAGCCCTTGCGGAAACCATTCAGTACTTC. Its protein is CAWSVALAETIQYF.

This chain uses TRBV4-1 with TRBJ2-7; 8 positions match TRBD2. J gave up 3 bases and V 1 base, and 5 bases lay outside the gene matches. The CDR3 sequence is 15 residues long. Germline V lookup: CDR1 MGHRA, CDR2 YSYEKL. The CDR3 reads CASSQALAGDYEQYF. The CDR3 coding sequence is TGCGCCAGCAGCCAAGCCCTAGCGGGCGACTACGAGCAGTACTTC.

The chain couples TRBV5-1 to TRBJ2-5; 10 nucleotides align to TRBD2. Germline values: CDR1 SGHRS, CDR2 YFSETQ. Unmatched junction bases numbered 16, after V lost 0 bases and J lost 11 bases. This CDR3 has 17 residues. CDR3 DNA sequence: TGCGCCAGCAGCTTGGGTGTACCGGGACTAGCGCCGACGGAGCAGTACTTC. It codes for CASSLGVPGLAPTEQYF.

This chain joins TRBV20-1 and TRBJ1-5; TRBD1 matches 8 bases. The V and J ends lost 6 bases and 6 bases, in that order; junction bases with no gene match: 7. Germline CDR1 and CDR2: DFQATT and SNEGSKA (reference sequence). CDR3 length equals 13 residues. The CDR3 bases are TGCAGTGCGAGGACAGGGACGACTCAGCCCCAGCATTTT. Encoded protein: CSARTGTTQPQHF.

The rearrangement uses TRBV10-3 and TRBJ2-7; TRBD1 is a possible D gene (6 bases). The CDR3 is 12 amino acids. Germline V gene data show CDR1 as ENHRY and CDR2 as SYGVKD. Trimming pared 6 bases from V and 6 bases from J, leaving 12 bases between. The CDR3: CAIRTDSGEQYF. For the CDR3, the DNA is TGTGCCATCAGGACGGACAGCGGCGAGCAGTACTTC.

This clonotype came up many times. The chain couples TRBV12-3 or TRBV12-4 to TRBJ2-1; no definite D call. The CDR3 sequence is 15 residues long. V gave up 3 bases and J gave up 1 base, with 10 bases separating them. CDR3 residues: CASSFFAGSYNEQFF. The CDR3 DNA reads as TGTGCCAGCAGTTTTTTCGCTGGGTCCTACAATGAGCAGTTCTTC.

The gene calls are TRBV28 and TRBJ2-6; 8 bases line up with TRBD2. The length of the CDR3 is 23 residues. V shed 6 bases and J 2 bases; nucleotides not matched to a gene: 27. Germline V gives CDR1 MDHEN, CDR2 SYDVKM. The CDR3 region is CASSRIRDGGLAGSEAGANVLTF. Written as DNA, the CDR3 is TGTGCCAGCAGCCGCATCCGCGACGGGGGTTTAGCGGGAAGCGAGGCTGGGGCCAACGTCCTGACTTTC.

As regards this clonotype: Mismatch with germline at one junction end may stem from a read error. V and J are TRBV2 and TRBJ2-3; TRBD1 is a possible D gene (5 bases). Germline-derived CDR1 and CDR2 are SNHLY and FYNNEI. CDR3 size: 14 residues. CDR3 coding DNA: TGTGCCAGCAGTGGATGGGTCCAAACAGGTACGCAGTATTTT. Its translation is CASSGWVQTGTQYF.

V is TRBV5-1 and J is TRBJ2-7; 9 bases fit TRBD1. Germline V gives CDR1 SGHRS, CDR2 YFSETQ. V shed 6 bases, J shed 4 bases, and the junction held 8 bases outside the gene matches. This CDR3 comprises 14 residues. The CDR3 here is CASTPRQGEYEQYF. The DNA for the CDR3 is TGCGCCAGCACTCCGCGACAGGGGGAGTACGAGCAGTACTTC.

The chain uses TRBV7-6 and TRBJ2-2; D uncertain. The CDR3 length is 16 residues. CDR1 and CDR2 from the germline V gene are SGHVS and FNYEAQ. V lost 5 bases to trimming and J lost 6 bases, with 19 bases between them. This CDR3 is CASSPFGPGIAGELFF. The CDR3 DNA reads as TGTGCCAGCAGCCCCTTCGGGCCCGGTATCGCCGGGGAGCTGTTTTTT.

This clonotype was counted between two and nine times. This chain joins TRBV6-2 or TRBV6-3 and TRBJ2-5; 9 nucleotides match TRBD2. Germline trimming cut 3 bases from V and 0 bases from J; bases unmatched to any gene: 8. The CDR3 contains 17 residues. Looked up from germline, CDR1 is MNHEY and CDR2 is SVGEGT. CDR3 in amino acids: CASSYVAGEGNQETQYF. DNA of the CDR3: TGTGCCAGCAGTTATGTAGCGGGAGAGGGAAACCAAGAGACCCAGTACTTC.

The chain uses TRBV20-1 and TRBJ1-1; no firm D call. CDR1 DFQATT and CDR2 SNEGSKA come from the germline V gene (reference sequence). The ends were cut back, 4 bases at V and 7 bases at J, with 16 bases in the middle. The CDR3 extends over 13 amino acids. The CDR3 spells CSAIELPGYEAFF. The CDR3 coding sequence is TGCAGTGCTATCGAGCTTCCGGGATATGAAGCTTTCTTT.

The rearrangement joins TRBV15 to TRBJ2-3, with a possible D match to TRBD1 (7 bases). The CDR3 contains 16 residues. In germline, CDR1 is LNHNV, CDR2 YYDKDF (reference sequence). The V and J ends lost 1 base and 5 bases respectively, with 16 bases between them. CDR3 amino acids: CATSRAEGAGGDTQYF. The CDR3 DNA follows: TGTGCCACCAGCAGAGCGGAGGGGGCAGGGGGAGATACGCAGTATTTT.

This clonotype turned up a few times. The rearrangement uses TRBV6-2 or TRBV6-3 and TRBJ2-7; maybe TRBD1 (6 bases). The CDR3 has 15 residues. Trimming stripped 5 bases from V and 3 bases from J, with 17 bases between. Per germline, CDR1 MNHEY and CDR2 SVGEGT. The DNA for the CDR3 is TGTGCCAGCAGTCAACTTACCATCAGGGGCTACGAGCAGTACTTC. It is translated as CASSQLTIRGYEQYF.

This clonotype was recorded a few times. V gene TRBV7-2 combines with J gene TRBJ2-5, with 12 bases that match TRBD2. From germline, CDR1 is SGHTA and CDR2 FQGNSA. The CDR3 runs 15 residues. V shed 7 bases, J shed 1 base, and the junction held 4 bases outside the gene matches. DNA of the CDR3: TGTGCCAGCACAACTAGCGGGGGGATCCAAGAGACCCAGTACTTC. Its protein is CASTTSGGIQETQYF.

This clonotype was counted only a few times. V is TRBV7-9 and J is TRBJ2-1; 7 bases agree with TRBD2. The CDR3 loop spans 16 amino acids. Trimming cost V 2 bases and J 1 base; bases outside gene matches: 5. Looked up from germline, CDR1 is SEHNR and CDR2 is FQNEAQ (reference sequence). The CDR3 nucleotides read TGTGCCAGCAGCTTAAGTTCCGGGGGGTCCTACAATGAGCAGTTCTTC. Its translation: CASSLSSGGSYNEQFF.

J is TRBJ2-1 and V is TRBV4-3; TRBD2 matches 8 bases. Trimming removed 0 bases from V and 7 bases from J; junction bases left unmatched: 8. The CDR3 consists of 16 residues. Germline CDR1 LGHNA, CDR2 YSLEER. CDR3 in DNA: TGCGCCAGCAGCCAAGATGGGTCTAGCGGGCTAAATGAGCAGTTCTTC. The encoded protein is CASSQDGSSGLNEQFF.

This chain links TRBV20-1 with TRBJ2-7; the D gene is possibly TRBD2 (5 bases). V lost 0 bases and J 6 bases, leaving 15 bases between the germline ends. The CDR3 runs 14 residues. CDR1 DFQATT and CDR2 SNEGSKA come from the germline V gene (reference sequence). The CDR3 region has the DNA TGCAGTGCTAGAGATAGTCAGCGGTCCGGCGAGCAGTACTTC. Protein: CSARDSQRSGEQYF.

The rearrangement links TRBV9 to TRBJ2-1; a weak D match, TRBD2 (6 bases). The CDR3 is made up of 19 amino acids. CDR1 and CDR2 (germline): SGDLS, YYNGEE. V lost 2 bases and J 0 bases, leaving 21 bases between the germline ends. CDR3 sequence reads: CASSVRVRREAVSYNEQFF. In DNA, the CDR3 is TGTGCCAGCAGCGTCCGAGTTCGGAGGGAGGCCGTCTCCTACAATGAGCAGTTCTTC. The full variable domain, with the rest looked up from reference TRBV9 and TRBJ2-1, is DSGVTQTPKHLITATGQRVTLRCSPRSGDLSVYWYQQSLDQGLQFLIQYYNGEERAKGNILERFSAQQFPDLHSELNLSSLELGDSALYFCASSVRVRREAVSYNEQFFGPGTRLTVL.

This sequence joins TRBV5-1 and TRBJ2-1; TRBD2 is a possible D gene (6 bases). The CDR3 spans 20 residues. The V end lost 1 base, the J end lost 0 bases, and 23 bases lay between the germline ends. Germline CDR1 SGHRS, CDR2 YFSETQ. CDR3 DNA: TGCGCCAGCAGCTTGTCCGGGGGAGACGGCCCAAGCAGCTCCTACAATGAGCAGTTCTTC. Its protein is CASSLSGGDGPSSSYNEQFF.

This clonotype turned up a few times. The chain recombines TRBV7-2 with TRBJ2-3; 8 bases map to TRBD1. Losses at the gene ends were 1 base for V and 5 bases for J; bases not matched to a gene: 5. The CDR3 has 15 amino acids. Looked up from germline, CDR1 is SGHTA and CDR2 is FQGNSA. CDR3 sequence: CASSLGAGGRDTQYF. CDR3 DNA: TGTGCCAGCAGCTTAGGGGCAGGGGGCAGAGATACGCAGTATTTT.

The DNA for the CDR3 is TGTGCCAGCAGCGCCCAACTAGCGGGGGGGCAGAATGAGCAGTTCTTC. Translated: CASSAQLAGGQNEQFF. The chain joins TRBV9 to TRBJ2-1; 13 positions agree with TRBD2. The CDR3 consists of 16 residues. CDR1 is SGDLS and CDR2 is YYNGEE in the germline V gene. V gave up 3 bases and J gave up 7 bases; unmatched junction bases: 7.

This clonotype was observed a handful of times. The J gene is TRBJ2-5, the V gene TRBV27; D possibly corresponds to TRBD1 (5 bases). V lost 0 bases and J lost 2, with 10 bases in between. The CDR3 spans 15 residues. In germline, CDR1 is MNHEY, CDR2 SMNVEV (reference sequence). CDR3 DNA sequence: TGTGCCAGCAGTTTATCGCCAGACAGTCAAGAGACCCAGTACTTC. As protein: CASSLSPDSQETQYF.

Here the CDR3 reads CASSSDQMETQYF. The CDR3 DNA reads TGTGCCAGCAGTTCAGATCAGATGGAGACCCAGTACTTC. The gene calls are TRBV12-3 or TRBV12-4 and TRBJ2-5; D ambiguous. There are 13 residues in the CDR3. V lost 4 bases and J lost 5, with 11 bases in between.

The chain combines TRBV27 with TRBJ2-7; 9 bases are shared with TRBD1. With V trimmed by 3 bases and J by 2 bases, 2 bases remained unmatched. The CDR3 has 14 amino acids. From germline, CDR1 is MNHEY and CDR2 SMNVEV (reference sequence). The CDR3 DNA sequence: TGTGCCAGCAGTTTCGGACAGGGGCCCTACGAGCAGTACTTC. Residues: CASSFGQGPYEQYF.